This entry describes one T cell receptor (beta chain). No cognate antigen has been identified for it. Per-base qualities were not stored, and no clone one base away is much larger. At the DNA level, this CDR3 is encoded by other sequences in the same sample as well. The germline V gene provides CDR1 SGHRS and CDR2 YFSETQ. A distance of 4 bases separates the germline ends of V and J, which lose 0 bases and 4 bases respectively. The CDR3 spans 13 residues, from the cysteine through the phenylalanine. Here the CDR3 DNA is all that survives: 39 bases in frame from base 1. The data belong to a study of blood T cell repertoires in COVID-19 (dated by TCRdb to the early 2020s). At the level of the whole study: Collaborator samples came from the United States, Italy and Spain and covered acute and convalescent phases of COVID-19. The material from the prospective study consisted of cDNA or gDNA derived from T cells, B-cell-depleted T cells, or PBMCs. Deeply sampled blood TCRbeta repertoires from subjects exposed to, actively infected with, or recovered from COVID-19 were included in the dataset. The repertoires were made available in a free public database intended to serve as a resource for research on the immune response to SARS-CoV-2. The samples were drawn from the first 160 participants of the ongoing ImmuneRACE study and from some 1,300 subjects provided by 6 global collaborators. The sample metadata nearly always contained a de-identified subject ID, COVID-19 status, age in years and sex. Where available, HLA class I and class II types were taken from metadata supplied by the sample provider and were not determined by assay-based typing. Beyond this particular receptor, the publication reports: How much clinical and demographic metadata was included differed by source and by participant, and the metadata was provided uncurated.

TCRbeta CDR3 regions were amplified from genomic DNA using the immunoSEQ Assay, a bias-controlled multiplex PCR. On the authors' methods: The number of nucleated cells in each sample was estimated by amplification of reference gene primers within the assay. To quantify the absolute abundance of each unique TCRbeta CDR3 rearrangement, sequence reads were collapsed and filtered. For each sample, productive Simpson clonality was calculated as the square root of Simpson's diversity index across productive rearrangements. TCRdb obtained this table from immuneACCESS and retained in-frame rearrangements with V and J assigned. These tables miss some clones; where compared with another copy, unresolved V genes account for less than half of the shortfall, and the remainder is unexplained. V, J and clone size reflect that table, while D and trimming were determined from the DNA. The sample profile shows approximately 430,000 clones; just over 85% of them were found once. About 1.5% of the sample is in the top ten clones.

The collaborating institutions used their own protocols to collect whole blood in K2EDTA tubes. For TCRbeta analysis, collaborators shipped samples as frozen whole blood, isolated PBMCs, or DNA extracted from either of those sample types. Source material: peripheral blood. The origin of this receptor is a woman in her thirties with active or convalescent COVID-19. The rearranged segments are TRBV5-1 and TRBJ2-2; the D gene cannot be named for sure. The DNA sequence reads TGCGCCAGCAGCTTGGTATCCACCGGGGAGCTGTTTTTT. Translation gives CASSLVSTGELFF.